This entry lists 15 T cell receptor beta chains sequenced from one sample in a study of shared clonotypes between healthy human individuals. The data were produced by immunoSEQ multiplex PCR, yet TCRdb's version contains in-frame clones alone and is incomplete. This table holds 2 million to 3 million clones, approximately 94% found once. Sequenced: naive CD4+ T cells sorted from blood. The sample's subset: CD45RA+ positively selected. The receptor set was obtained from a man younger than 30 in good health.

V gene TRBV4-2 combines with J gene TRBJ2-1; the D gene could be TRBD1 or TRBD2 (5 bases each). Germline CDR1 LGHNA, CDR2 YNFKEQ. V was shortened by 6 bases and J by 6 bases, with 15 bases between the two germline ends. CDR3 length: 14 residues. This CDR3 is CASSRDGPFNEQFF. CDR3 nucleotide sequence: TGTGCCAGCAGTAGGGACGGTCCATTCAATGAGCAGTTCTTC.

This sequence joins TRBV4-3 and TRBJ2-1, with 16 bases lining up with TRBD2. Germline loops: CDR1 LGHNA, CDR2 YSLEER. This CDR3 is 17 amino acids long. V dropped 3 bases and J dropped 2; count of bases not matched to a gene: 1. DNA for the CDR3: TGCGCCAGCAGCCAGGGACTAGCGGGAGGGGCCTACAATGAGCAGTTCTTC. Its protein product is CASSQGLAGGAYNEQFF.

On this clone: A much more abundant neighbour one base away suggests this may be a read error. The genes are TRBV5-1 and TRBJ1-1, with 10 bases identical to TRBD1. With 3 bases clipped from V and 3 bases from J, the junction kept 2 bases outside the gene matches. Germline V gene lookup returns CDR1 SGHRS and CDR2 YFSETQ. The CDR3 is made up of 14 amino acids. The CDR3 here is CASSSGTGDTEAFF. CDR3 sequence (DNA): TGCGCCAGCAGCTCCGGGACAGGGGACACTGAAGCTTTCTTT.

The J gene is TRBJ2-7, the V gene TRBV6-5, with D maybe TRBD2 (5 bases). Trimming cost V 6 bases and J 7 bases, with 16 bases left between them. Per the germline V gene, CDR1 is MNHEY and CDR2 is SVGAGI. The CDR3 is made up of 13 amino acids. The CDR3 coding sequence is TGTGCCAGCAGCAAGCCGGGGTCTTGGGAGCAGTACTTC. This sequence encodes CASSKPGSWEQYF.

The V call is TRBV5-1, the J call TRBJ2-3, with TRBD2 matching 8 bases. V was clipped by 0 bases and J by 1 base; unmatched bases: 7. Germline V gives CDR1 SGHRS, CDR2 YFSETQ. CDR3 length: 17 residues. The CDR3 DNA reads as TGCGCCAGCAGCTTGGTGGTTAGCGGGGAGCGCACAGATACGCAGTATTTT. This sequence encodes CASSLVVSGERTDTQYF.

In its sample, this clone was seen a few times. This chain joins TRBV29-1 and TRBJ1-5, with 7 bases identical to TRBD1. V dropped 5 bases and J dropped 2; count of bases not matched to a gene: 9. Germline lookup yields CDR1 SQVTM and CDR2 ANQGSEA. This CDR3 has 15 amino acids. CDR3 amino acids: CSVSVGQGGNQPQHF. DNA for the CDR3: TGCAGCGTTAGCGTCGGGCAGGGGGGCAATCAGCCCCAGCATTTT.

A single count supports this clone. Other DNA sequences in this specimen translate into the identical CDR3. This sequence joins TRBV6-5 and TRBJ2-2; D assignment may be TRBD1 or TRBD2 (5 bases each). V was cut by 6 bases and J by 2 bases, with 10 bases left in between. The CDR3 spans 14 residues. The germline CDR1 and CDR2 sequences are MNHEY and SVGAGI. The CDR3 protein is CASRRDRNTGELFF. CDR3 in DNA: TGTGCCAGCAGACGGGACCGTAACACCGGGGAGCTGTTTTTT.

CDR3 in DNA: TGCGCCAGCAGCTTGGTCGTGCGGGGCTTAGCCGGGGAGCTGTTTTTT. The encoded protein is CASSLVVRGLAGELFF. The V gene is TRBV5-1, the J gene TRBJ2-2, with TRBD2 as a possible D gene (6 bases). Trimming removed 0 bases from V and 6 bases from J, with 15 bases in between. CDR1 SGHRS and CDR2 YFSETQ come from the germline V gene. CDR3 length: 16 residues.

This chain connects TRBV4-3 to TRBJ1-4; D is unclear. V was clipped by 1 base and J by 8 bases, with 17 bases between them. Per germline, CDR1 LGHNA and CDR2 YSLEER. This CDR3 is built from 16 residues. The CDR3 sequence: CASSQGSWQVGEKLFF. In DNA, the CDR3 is TGCGCCAGCAGCCAAGGGAGTTGGCAGGTGGGGGAAAAACTGTTTTTT.

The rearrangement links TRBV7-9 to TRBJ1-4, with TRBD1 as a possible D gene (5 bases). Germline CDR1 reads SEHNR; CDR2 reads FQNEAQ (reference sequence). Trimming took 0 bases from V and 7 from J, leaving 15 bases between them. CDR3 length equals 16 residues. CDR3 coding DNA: TGTGCCAGCAGCTTAGCACTCAGGGATGGAGGTGAAAAACTGTTTTTT. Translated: CASSLALRDGGEKLFF. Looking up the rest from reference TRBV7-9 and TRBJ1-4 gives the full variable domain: DTGVSQNPRHKITKRGQNVTFRCDPISEHNRLYWYRQTLGQGPEFLTYFQNEAQLEKSRLLSDRFSAERPKGSFSTLEIQRTEQGDSAMYLCASSLALRDGGEKLFFGSGTQLSVL.

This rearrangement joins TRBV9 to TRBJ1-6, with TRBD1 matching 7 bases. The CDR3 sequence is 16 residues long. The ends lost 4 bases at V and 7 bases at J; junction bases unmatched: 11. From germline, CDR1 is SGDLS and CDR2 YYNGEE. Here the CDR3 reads CASSPIAGTANSPLHF. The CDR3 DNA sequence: TGTGCCAGCAGCCCAATCGCCGGGACAGCCAATTCACCCCTCCACTTT.

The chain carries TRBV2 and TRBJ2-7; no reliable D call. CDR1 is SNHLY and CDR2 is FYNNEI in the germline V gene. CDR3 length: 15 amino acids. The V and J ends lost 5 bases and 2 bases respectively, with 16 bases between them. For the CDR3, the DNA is TGTGCCAGCAGTTTGAGCAGGATCACACCCTACGAGCAGTACTTC. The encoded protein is CASSLSRITPYEQYF.

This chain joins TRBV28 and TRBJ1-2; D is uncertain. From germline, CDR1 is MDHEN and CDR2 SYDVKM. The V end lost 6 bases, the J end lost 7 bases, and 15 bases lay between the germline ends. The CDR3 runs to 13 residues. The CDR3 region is CASRPGQVGGYTF. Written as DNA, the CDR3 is TGTGCCAGCAGGCCCGGGCAGGTTGGTGGCTACACCTTC.

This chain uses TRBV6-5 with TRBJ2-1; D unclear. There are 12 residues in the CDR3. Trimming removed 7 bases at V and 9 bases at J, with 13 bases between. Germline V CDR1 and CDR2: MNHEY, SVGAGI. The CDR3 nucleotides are TGTGCCAGCACTGGCAGTTTGGGTGAGCAGTTCTTC. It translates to CASTGSLGEQFF.

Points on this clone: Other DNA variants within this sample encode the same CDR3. The CDR3 DNA follows: TGTGCCAGTAGTATAGTCGAGGGGACCGAGCAGTACTTC. This codes for CASSIVEGTEQYF. This chain uses TRBV19 with TRBJ2-7; D tentatively fits TRBD1 or TRBD2 (5 bases each). The CDR3 has 13 amino acids. V lost 1 base and J 6 bases, leaving 10 bases between the germline ends. CDR1 is LNHDA, CDR2 SQIVND, per germline (reference sequence).